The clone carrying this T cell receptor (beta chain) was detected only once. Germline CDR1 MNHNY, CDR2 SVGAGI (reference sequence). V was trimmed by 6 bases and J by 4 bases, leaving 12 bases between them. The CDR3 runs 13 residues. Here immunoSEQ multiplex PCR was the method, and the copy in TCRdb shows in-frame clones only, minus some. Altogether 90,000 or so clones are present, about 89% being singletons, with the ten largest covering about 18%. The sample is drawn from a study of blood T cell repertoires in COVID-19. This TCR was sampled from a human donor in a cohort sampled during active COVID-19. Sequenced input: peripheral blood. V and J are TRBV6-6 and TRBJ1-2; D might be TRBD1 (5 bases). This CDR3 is CASSYDSTYGYTF. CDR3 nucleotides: TGTGCCAGCAGCTATGACAGTACCTATGGCTACACCTTC.